This T cell receptor (beta chain) is from a study of blood T cell repertoires in COVID-19. The wider study: The origin of the acute and convalescent COVID-19 samples was the United States, Italy and Spain. PBMCs, B-cell-depleted T cells, or T cells provided the cDNA or gDNA that made up the material.

The repertoire was sequenced with immunoSEQ multiplex PCR; TCRdb's copy has only in-frame clones and lacks some. The sample carries some 250,000 clones, approximately 84% recorded once. CDR3 length: 15 amino acids. From germline, CDR1 is GTSNPN and CDR2 SVGIG (reference sequence). The ends were cut back, 3 bases at V and 0 bases at J, with 15 bases in the middle. Which cohort a participant joined came from the clinical history participants gave. This clonotype was sampled from a man younger than 35 who had recovered from COVID-19. What was sequenced was PBMCs or T cells enriched from blood (not recorded which). The V call is TRBV30, the J call TRBJ2-7, with D possibly matching TRBD2 (6 bases). CDR3 in amino acids: CAWREAGTASYEQYF. The CDR3 DNA reads TGTGCCTGGAGGGAGGCCGGGACTGCCTCCTACGAGCAGTACTTC.